The sequence of this T cell receptor beta chain was determined in a study of early T cells in non-severe SARS-CoV-2 infection (dated by TCRdb to the early 2020s). Notes on the research overall: Because TCR sequencing was done on bulk RNA from unsorted whole blood, the alpha and beta chains could not be paired. Here is what the overall study found, with its caveats: VDJdb matching was skewed toward anti-spike CD8 responses and likely underestimated virus-specific expansions by missing private and CD4 specificities.

This was a case-control study nested in a cohort of healthcare workers in London, UK, who had nasopharyngeal swab PCR tests and blood samples taken every week. Healthcare workers were recruited between 23 and 31 March 2020, during the week of the UK lockdown, and were followed weekly for up to about 15 weeks. Library generation was performed with 5' RACE. Sequencing was performed on a NextSeq 500. The TCR library protocol attached unique molecular identifiers to individual cDNA molecules to correct for sequencing error and PCR bias. Sequencing covered both TCR alpha and beta chains, and within each sample the abundances of alpha and beta sequences were tightly co-correlated. On the study's bioinformatics: Decombinator V4 was used to annotate TCR sequences for V gene, J gene and CDR3. Expanded TCRs were defined as changing significantly between any two time points under a Poisson model with p below 0.0001. TCR abundances were normalised to the total number of TCRs sequenced per sample and were expressed as counts per million. TRAV1-2 paired with TRAJ12, TRAJ20 or TRAJ33 defined MAIT TCRs, while TRAV10 paired with TRAJ18 defined iNKT TCRs. VDJdb, accessed on 1 November 2021, was searched for TCRs annotated for CMV, EBV and SARS-CoV-2, and TCRs annotated for more than one antigen were excluded. TCRdb cleaned the public reads at Q25 with fastp, built clones with MiXCR and kept in-frame beta chains. Each CDR3 protein gets just one entry, which takes the most common genes and DNA from the rows behind it. These V and J calls rely on TCRdb rather than the paper's analysis. The table for this sample lists tens of thousands of distinct CDR3 sequences; over 9% of them were counted only once. Together, the top ten hold around 16% of the sample.

Spanning cysteine to phenylalanine, the CDR3 consists of 19 amino acids. Here the CDR3 DNA is all that survives: 57 bases in frame from base 1. V has 3 bases trimmed and J has 2 bases trimmed; junction bases matching no gene number 14. From the germline V gene, CDR1 is MNHNS and CDR2 is SASEGT. Comments on this clonotype: Its antigen target is currently unknown. Per-base qualities were not stored, and no clone one base away is much larger.

Input material: whole blood. The sequence was obtained from an adult who was a healthcare worker with PCR-confirmed SARS-CoV-2 infection or an uninfected control (not recorded which). The chain employs TRBV6-1 and TRBJ2-2; TRBD2 matches 8 bases in the middle. The CDR3 is CASSDPVKRTSRNTGELFF. Read as DNA, the sequence is TGTGCCAGCAGTGACCCAGTCAAGAGGACTAGCAGAAACACCGGGGAGCTGTTTTTT.